Listed below are T cell receptor beta chains from one sample, sequenced in a study of blood T cell repertoires in COVID-19. TCRdb's table, derived via immunoSEQ multiplex PCR, lists solely in-frame clones and lacks some. There are a few hundred thousand clones in the sample; around 90% occur only once, and approximately 5.2% lies in the top ten. The sample was PBMCs or T cells enriched from blood (not recorded which). Receptors originate from a woman aged 25-40 years who had recovered from COVID-19. Both conserved end residues are part of each CDR3. A D gene is named only where the DNA matches it firmly. Size is stated for part of the rows, as once, few or many counts, or as a class when the clone is expanded.

>.|TRBV18|TRBJ1-3|.
TGTGCCAGCTCACCATTGGCCCGCCCGGGAAACACCATATATTTT
CASSPLARPGNTIYF
>TRBD1|TRBV2|TRBJ1-2|once
TGTGCCAGCAGTGTTCCCGGGACAGGGGAAGATGGCTACACCTTC
CASSVPGTGEDGYTF
>.|TRBV19|TRBJ1-6|.
TGTGCCAGTCGGGAACCGGGACAAGGTATTACACCCCTCCACTTT
CASREPGQGITPLHF
>.|TRBV30|TRBJ1-5|.
TGTGCCTGGAGTGTAGTGGGGCATGGCAATCAGCCCCAGCATTTT
CAWSVVGHGNQPQHF
>TRBD1|TRBV18|TRBJ1-1|few
TGTGCCAGCTCAGGACAGGCCCAGAACACTGAAGCTTTCTTT
CASSGQAQNTEAFF
>.|TRBV9|TRBJ1-2|.
TGTGCCAGCAGCGCCAGGATTAACTATGGCTACACCTTC
CASSARINYGYTF
>TRBD1|TRBV4-1|TRBJ2-3|.
TGCGCCAGCAGCCAACACAGGGGGTCGGATACGCAGTATTTT
CASSQHRGSDTQYF
>.|TRBV3-1/TRBV3-2|TRBJ1-1|.
TGTGCCAGCAGCCCAAGGGCACCGCATCAGGGGATGAACACTGAAGCTTTCTTT
CASSPRAPHQGMNTEAFF
>TRBD1|TRBV25-1|TRBJ1-1|.
TGTGCCAGCGGTGGATGGACAGGGACCAACACTGAAGCTTTCTTT
CASGGWTGTNTEAFF
>.|TRBV30|TRBJ1-1|.
TGTGCCTGGACCGGTCTGAACACTGAAGCTTTCTTT
CAWTGLNTEAFF
>TRBD1|TRBV19|TRBJ1-1|.
TGTGCCAGTAGTATCCGGGACAGGGCCACTGAAGCTTTCTTT
CASSIRDRATEAFF
>TRBD1|TRBV7-9|TRBJ1-2|.
TGTGCCAGCAGCCATCGGACAGGACCTAGCTATGGCTACACCTTC
CASSHRTGPSYGYTF
>.|TRBV10-3|TRBJ1-2|.
TGTGCCATCAGTGATACCCCCCCCGGTGGCTACACCTTC
CAISDTPPGGYTF
>.|TRBV6-5|TRBJ1-2|.
TGTGCCAGCAGTTATTCAGGCTGGGACACAAGCTATGGCTACACCTTC
CASSYSGWDTSYGYTF
>TRBD1|TRBV5-1|TRBJ2-7|.
TGCGCCAGCAGCTTGGGCGCGCAGGGGGCTTACGAGCAGTACTTC
CASSLGAQGAYEQYF
>.|TRBV11-1|TRBJ2-7|.
TGTGCCAGCAGTCGTTCTGGCGGAACATCCTACGAGCAGTACTTC
CASSRSGGTSYEQYF
>TRBD1|TRBV15|TRBJ2-5|.
TGTGCCACCAGCACCGGACAGGGGGGAGAGACCCAGTACTTC
CATSTGQGGETQYF
>TRBD1|TRBV4-2|TRBJ1-1|.
TGTGCCAGCAGCCAAGAGAGGGACAGCACTGAAGCTTTCTTT
CASSQERDSTEAFF
>.|TRBV30|TRBJ1-3|few
TGTGCCTGGGTGGGACACATCTCTGGAAACACCATATATTTT
CAWVGHISGNTIYF
>TRBD2|TRBV7-8|TRBJ2-3|.
TGTGCCAGCAGCCGCGGGGGGGTCACAGATACGCAGTATTTT
CASSRGGVTDTQYF
>TRBD2|TRBV9|TRBJ2-3|.
TGTGCCAGCAGCGGGGGGAGGGAGGGCGCAGATACGCAGTATTTT
CASSGGREGADTQYF
>.|TRBV12-3/TRBV12-4|TRBJ2-7|.
TGTGCCAGCAGTTCAGGTTACGAGCAGTACTTC
CASSSGYEQYF
>TRBD2|TRBV4-1|TRBJ2-5|.
TGCGCCAGCAGCCCCGGCGGGGGGCTATTCCAAGAGACCCAGTACTTC
CASSPGGGLFQETQYF
>.|TRBV25-1|TRBJ1-4|.
TGTGCCAGCAGTGAGAAGGGACTGTCTAATGAAAAACTGTTTTTT
CASSEKGLSNEKLFF
>.|TRBV19|TRBJ2-1|.
TGTGCCAGTAGTATTTGGGGGCAGGGTGGGAATGAGCAGTTCTTC
CASSIWGQGGNEQFF
>TRBD2|TRBV6-6|TRBJ2-1|once
TGTGCCAGCAGTTACCCGGCGGGGGGGCCGGGGAATGAGCAGTTCTTC
CASSYPAGGPGNEQFF
>TRBD1|TRBV7-3|TRBJ1-3|once
TGTGCCAGCAGCTTATCAGGGGGCCTGGACACCATATATTTT
CASSLSGGLDTIYF
>TRBD1|TRBV11-2|TRBJ1-2|.
TGTGCCAGCAGCTTAGTGGCAGGGGGGAGAGGTGGCTACACCTTC
CASSLVAGGRGGYTF
>.|TRBV5-1|TRBJ1-5|.
TGCGCCAGCAGCTTGGAGGGGGATACTCAGCCCCAGCATTTT
CASSLEGDTQPQHF
>TRBD1|TRBV29-1|TRBJ2-2|.
TGCAGCGTGGCACAGACCGGGACAGGGTATGCCGGGGAGCTGTTTTTT
CSVAQTGTGYAGELFF
>TRBD2|TRBV5-4|TRBJ2-3|.
TGTGCCAGCAGCCCCTTAGCGGGGGCCCAGATAGATACGCAGTATTTT
CASSPLAGAQIDTQYF
>TRBD1|TRBV6-5|TRBJ1-1|.
TGTGCCAGCAGTTCTGAGACAGGGCGGAGTCCAGCTTTCTTT
CASSSETGRSPAFF